These T cell receptor beta chains were read from a single sample in a study of T cells in Graves' hyperthyroidism and ophthalmopathy. MiXCR, applied by TCRdb to the multiplex PCR reads, yields one record per CDR3 protein. The top ten hold over 30% of the sample, which has approximately 600,000 distinct CDR3 sequences, 20% seen once. Sequenced sample: blood. These receptors were collected from a man under 40 with Graves' ophthalmopathy. The CDR3 runs from the conserved cysteine through the conserved F or W. D genes are given only for firm matches. Clone sizes are given selectively: once, few, many, or a class where the clone is expanded.

d_gene	abundance	v_gene	j_gene	CDR3nt	CDR3aa
TRBD1	NA	TRBV9	TRBJ2-3	TGTGCCAGCGGACAGGGTGATTCAGATACGCAGTATTTT	CASGQGDSDTQYF
TRBD2	NA	TRBV5-1	TRBJ2-5	TGCGCCAGCAGCCGTGGGACTAGCGGGATCCAAGAGACCCAGTACTTC	CASSRGTSGIQETQYF
NA	NA	TRBV6-1	TRBJ2-1	TGTGCCACTCTGGGGGCCCCGTCCTGCAATGAGCAGTTCTTC	CATLGAPSCNEQFF
TRBD1	NA	TRBV25-1	TRBJ1-1	TGTGCCAGCAGTGAAATATCGGGACAGGGGCCCAACACTGAAGCTTTCTTT	CASSEISGQGPNTEAFF
TRBD1	few	TRBV4-2	TRBJ2-7	TGTGCCAGCAGCCAAGAAGGCAGGGGGCGGGAGCAGTACTTC	CASSQEGRGREQYF
NA	few	TRBV9	TRBJ2-3	TGTGCCAGCAGCGTAGCTTCGGGGGAGTGGGATACGCAGTATTTT	CASSVASGEWDTQYF
NA	many	TRBV3-1	TRBJ1-1	TGTGCCAGCAGCCAAGGGACAGAACTCACTGAAGCTTTCTTT	CASSQGTELTEAFF
NA	few	TRBV29-1	TRBJ1-1	TGCAGCGTTCGGAGACTGATGAACACTGAAGCTTTCTTT	CSVRRLMNTEAFF
NA	NA	TRBV30	TRBJ2-7	TGTGCCTGGAGTAGGGGGGACCACGGCGAGCAGTACTTC	CAWSRGDHGEQYF
NA	many	TRBV28	TRBJ1-1	TGTGCCAGCAGTTTTTTAGGGGCCGGGACCGGGCACACTGAAGCTTTCTTT	CASSFLGAGTGHTEAFF
TRBD2	NA	TRBV28	TRBJ2-1	TGTGCCAGCAGTTTAGTTTTTGGGACTAGCGGGAGTATGGAGCAGTTCTTC	CASSLVFGTSGSMEQFF
TRBD2	few	TRBV5-4	TRBJ2-1	TGTGCCAGCAGCTCTGGGACTAGCGGGAGACCCTACAATGAGCAGTTCTTC	CASSSGTSGRPYNEQFF
NA	NA	TRBV6-9	TRBJ1-1	TGTGCCAGCAGTTCCCTCGAGAGGACACTCTACACTGAAGCTTTCTTT	CASSSLERTLYTEAFF
NA	many	TRBV11-2	TRBJ2-5	TGTGCCAGCAGCTTAGTCCCCCCAGCAGAGCAAGAGACCCAGTACTTC	CASSLVPPAEQETQYF
NA	NA	TRBV7-6	TRBJ1-2	TGTGCCAGCAGCTTAGCCCCGGGAGATGGCTACACCTTC	CASSLAPGDGYTF
NA	NA	TRBV6-2/TRBV6-3	TRBJ2-7	TGTGCCAGCAGCAGGGTGCCGCGCGAGCAGTACTTC	CASSRVPREQYF
NA	few	TRBV7-9	TRBJ2-7	TGTGCCAGCAGCTCTAGCCGGAGCACCTACGAGCAGTACTTC	CASSSSRSTYEQYF
TRBD2	few	TRBV18	TRBJ2-1	TGTGCCAGCTCACCTTTCCTAGCGGGAGTAGGAGATGAGCAGTTCTTC	CASSPFLAGVGDEQFF
TRBD2	NA	TRBV7-9	TRBJ2-3	TGTGCCAGCAGCCTAAGGACTAGCGGGGCCTCCTTCACAGATACGCAGTATTTT	CASSLRTSGASFTDTQYF
NA	many	TRBV20-1	TRBJ2-1	TGCAGTGCCCCGGGTCCCCTAGCAGCTACCAATGAGCAGTTCTTC	CSAPGPLAATNEQFF
TRBD1	NA	TRBV20-1	TRBJ2-1	TGCAGTGCCGTGGACAGGGGCAATGAGCAGTTCTTC	CSAVDRGNEQFF
NA	NA	TRBV20-1	TRBJ2-2	TGCAGTGCCTCTCTGCCTTCTGAGACCGGGGAGCTGTTTTTT	CSASLPSETGELFF
TRBD2	NA	TRBV9	TRBJ2-3	TGTGCCAGCAGCCTTGGGACTAGCGTAAGGACAGATACGCAGTATTTT	CASSLGTSVRTDTQYF
NA	NA	TRBV5-1	TRBJ2-7	TGCGCCAGCAGCCCCTCCGGGAACATGCAATACGAGCAGTACTTC	CASSPSGNMQYEQYF
NA	few	TRBV3-1	TRBJ2-7	TGTGCCAGCAGCCAAGTGGACAGAGGGTACGAGCAGTACTTC	CASSQVDRGYEQYF
NA	many	TRBV7-2	TRBJ1-2	TGTGCCAGCAGCTTATCTACGCAGGCTAACTATGGCTACACCTTC	CASSLSTQANYGYTF
NA	NA	TRBV7-2	TRBJ2-3	TGTGCCAGCGGTTTGCTCCGAGGGTTGGATACGCAGTATTTT	CASGLLRGLDTQYF
NA	many	TRBV27	TRBJ1-1	TGTGCCAGCAGTTTATCGAGGGCGACTGAAGCTTTCTTT	CASSLSRATEAFF
TRBD2	few	TRBV3-1	TRBJ2-3	TGTGCCAGCAGCCTCGGGACTAGCTTAAAGGGGACAGATACGCAGTATTTT	CASSLGTSLKGTDTQYF
NA	few	TRBV14	TRBJ2-7	TGTGCCAGCAGCCCCGCCCCCGGCGAGCAGTACTTC	CASSPAPGEQYF
TRBD1	NA	TRBV24-1	TRBJ1-1	TGTGCCACCCGTCCCGGGACAGGTTTAAACACTGAAGCTTTCTTT	CATRPGTGLNTEAFF
NA	many	TRBV7-2	TRBJ2-5	TGTGCCAGCAGCTCCAACAAAGAGACCCAGTACTTC	CASSSNKETQYF
NA	NA	TRBV28	TRBJ2-7	TGTGCCAGCAGTCACGGGACGTTGGCCTACGAGCAGTACTTC	CASSHGTLAYEQYF
NA	few	TRBV7-9	TRBJ1-4	TGTGCCAGCAGCTGGGGGCAGACGAGTGAAAAACTGTTTTTT	CASSWGQTSEKLFF
TRBD2	NA	TRBV20-1	TRBJ2-7	TGCAGTGCTAGAGCCCCTAGCGGGCTCCTCGAGCAGTACTTC	CSARAPSGLLEQYF
TRBD2	NA	TRBV6-2/TRBV6-3	TRBJ2-1	TGTGCCAGCCGGATGGGGAAGCGGGAGCGCAACAATGAGCAGTTCTTC	CASRMGKRERNNEQFF
NA	many	TRBV7-9	TRBJ2-7	TGTGCCAGCAGCTACAGGGACTCCTACGAGCAGTACTTC	CASSYRDSYEQYF
NA	many	TRBV20-1	TRBJ1-2	TGCAGTGCTCAGGGCGGCAACTATGGCTACACCTTC	CSAQGGNYGYTF
TRBD2	few	TRBV6-1	TRBJ2-5	TGTGCCAGCAGCCAACTAGCCGCGGGAGGCCCCGCCGCCCAGTACTTC	CASSQLAAGGPAAQYF
NA	NA	TRBV6-1	TRBJ1-3	TGTGCCAGCACCGGCGGAAACACCATATATTTT	CASTGGNTIYF